This T cell receptor (beta chain) comes out of a study of beta chain features in type 1 diabetes. This clone was seen a few times. Every isolated RNA sample was fully reverse transcribed, so sequencing captured expressed TCRB transcripts. About 3.4 million reads on average were seen across naive, central memory and regulatory T cell samples. TCRdb keeps only in-frame clones here, not all; method: immunoSEQ multiplex PCR. Here the sample spans over 150,000 clones, around 13% being singletons. The TCR comes from a woman under 30 in good health. Input material: central memory CD4+ T cells from blood.

The CDR3 spells CASSLYTSVQFF. CDR3 nucleotide sequence: TGTGCCAGCAGTTTATATACTAGCGTGCAGTTCTTC. The V gene is TRBV28, the J gene TRBJ2-1; 7 nucleotides agree with TRBD2. Germline values: CDR1 MDHEN, CDR2 SYDVKM. The ends lost 1 base at V and 12 bases at J; junction bases unmatched: 3. The CDR3 has 12 amino acids.